The 8 T cell receptor beta chains reported below all come from one sample, sequenced in a study of T cells after posttransplantation cyclophosphamide. Measured with immunoSEQ multiplex PCR; TCRdb has only the in-frame clones, and not every one. The table records 20,000 to 25,000 clones, around 73% of them present only once. Sequenced input: memory CD4+ T cells sorted from PBMCs. These receptors originate from an older woman in good health, CMV-negative, and a related stem cell transplant donor.

CDR3 nucleotides: TGTGCCAGCAGCGGACAGGGAAGCGACACCGGGGAGCTGTTTTTT. This sequence encodes CASSGQGSDTGELFF. V usage is TRBV7-3 and J usage is TRBJ2-2; TRBD1 matches at 8 bases. Germline trimming cut 5 bases from V and 3 bases from J; bases unmatched to any gene: 5. The germline gives CDR1 SGHTA, CDR2 FQGTGA. CDR3 length: 15 amino acids.

The chain uses TRBV5-1 and TRBJ2-7; the match to TRBD1 covers 11 bases. The J segment lost 2 bases and the V segment lost 0 bases, leaving 4 bases of the junction unmatched. The V gene's germline CDR1 is SGHRS and CDR2 YFSETQ. The CDR3 contains 16 residues. The CDR3 spells CASSLGGGQGAYEQYF. The CDR3, as DNA: TGCGCCAGCAGCTTGGGAGGGGGACAGGGGGCCTACGAGCAGTACTTC.

The rearrangement uses TRBV18 and TRBJ2-7; TRBD1 is a possible D gene (5 bases). Between the trimmed V and J ends, which lost 2 bases and 4 bases, there was a span of 18 bases. Germline loops: CDR1 KGHSH, CDR2 LQKENI. The CDR3 runs to 16 residues. Written as DNA, the CDR3 is TGTGCCAGCTCACCAAAGGTTAAGGGGTCGCAATACGAGCAGTACTTC. It yields the protein CASSPKVKGSQYEQYF. Full variable domain (outside the CDR3, taken from reference TRBV18 and TRBJ2-7): NAGVMQNPRHLVRRRGQEARLRCSPMKGHSHVYWYRQLPEEGLKFMVYLQKENIIDESGMPKERFSAEFPKEGPSILRIQQVVRGDSAAYFCASSPKVKGSQYEQYFGPGTRLTVT.

The chain joins TRBV21-1 to TRBJ2-5; the D call TRBD1 from the table was never checked on the DNA. The better agreement between TRBJ2-7 and the DNA end casts doubt on the J call. TRBV21-1 is given as a pseudogene. The CDR3 has 15 residues. The CDR3 DNA sequence: TGTGCCAGCAGCAAGACGGACAGGGAGTCCTACGAGCAGTACTTC. Its protein product is CASSKTDRESYEQYF.

This chain links TRBV5-1 with TRBJ2-1, with 10 bases aligning to TRBD2. Germline V gene lookup returns CDR1 SGHRS and CDR2 YFSETQ. This CDR3 has 15 residues. J gave up 10 bases and V 0 bases, and 7 bases lay outside the gene matches. CDR3 in amino acids: CASSLVGSGGSEQFF. The CDR3 DNA follows: TGCGCCAGCAGCTTGGTCGGTAGCGGGGGGTCGGAGCAGTTCTTC.

The chain uses TRBV5-1 and TRBJ2-4; perhaps TRBD2 as D (7 bases). The CDR3 runs 13 residues. CDR1 and CDR2 (germline): SGHRS, YFSETQ. Trimming stripped 5 bases from V and 5 bases from J, with 11 bases between. The DNA of the CDR3 is TGCGCCAGCAGAACAGGGAGGGAAAACATTCAGTACTTC. Translating gives CASRTGRENIQYF.

The chain combines TRBV10-3 with TRBJ1-2; D call uncertain. The V gene lost 6 bases and the J gene lost 5 bases, with 16 bases spanning the gap. Germline values: CDR1 ENHRY, CDR2 SYGVKD. The CDR3 runs 14 residues. CDR3 DNA: TGTGCCATCAGCAGTAGGGAGGGTGGATATGGCTACACCTTC. Encoded protein: CAISSREGGYGYTF.

Points on this clone: At one boundary the junction diverges from the germline segment, which might be a read error. This sequence joins TRBV14 and TRBJ1-4; a weak D match, TRBD1 (5 bases). The germline gives CDR1 SGHDN, CDR2 FVKESK. CDR3 length: 15 residues. CDR3 DNA: TGTGCCAGCAGCCAAATAGGGGCTTCTAATGAAAAACTGCTTTTT. Its translation is CASSQIGASNEKLLF.